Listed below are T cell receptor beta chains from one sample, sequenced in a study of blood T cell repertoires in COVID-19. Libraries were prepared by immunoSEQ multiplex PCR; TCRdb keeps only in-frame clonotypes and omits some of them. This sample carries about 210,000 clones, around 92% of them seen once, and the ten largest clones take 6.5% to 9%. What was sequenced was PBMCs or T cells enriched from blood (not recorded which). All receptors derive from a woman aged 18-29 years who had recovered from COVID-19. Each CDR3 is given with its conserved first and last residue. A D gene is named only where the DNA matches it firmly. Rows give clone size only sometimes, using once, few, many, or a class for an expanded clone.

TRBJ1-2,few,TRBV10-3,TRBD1,CAISTPGQGAYGYTF,TGTGCCATCAGTACACCGGGACAGGGGGCCTATGGCTACACCTTC
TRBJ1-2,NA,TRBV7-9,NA,CASSLGQGYGYTF,TGTGCCAGCAGCTTAGGCCAGGGCTATGGCTACACCTTC
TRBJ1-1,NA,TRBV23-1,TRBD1,CASSQSKPLSAGGNTEAFF,TGCGCCAGCAGTCAATCCAAACCCCTCTCGGCAGGGGGCAACACTGAAGCTTTCTTT
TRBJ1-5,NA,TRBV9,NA,CASSVGTSRGSPQHF,TGTGCCAGCAGCGTAGGGACGTCTCGCGGGTCGCCCCAGCATTTT
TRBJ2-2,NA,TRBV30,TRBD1,CAWRSRDRGDTGELFF,TGTGCCTGGAGGTCCCGGGACAGGGGCGACACCGGGGAGCTGTTTTTT
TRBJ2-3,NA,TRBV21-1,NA,CASRTGGYPPDTQYF,TGTGCCAGCAGGACAGGGGGCTACCCACCAGATACGCAGTATTTT
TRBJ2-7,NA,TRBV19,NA,CASSPRRDTTNYEQYF,TGTGCCAGTAGTCCCCGCCGGGACACCACAAACTACGAGCAGTACTTC
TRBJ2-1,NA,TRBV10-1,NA,CASSDPGKGQFF,TGCGCCAGCAGTGATCCCGGGAAGGGGCAGTTCTTC
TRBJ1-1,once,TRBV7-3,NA,CASSPSGGMNTEAFF,TGTGCCAGCAGCCCGTCCGGGGGGATGAACACTGAAGCTTTCTTT
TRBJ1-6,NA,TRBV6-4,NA,CASSAGTDNSPLHF,TGTGCCAGCAGTGCGGGGACTGATAATTCACCCCTCCACTTT
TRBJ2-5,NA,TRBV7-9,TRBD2,CASSFFRGGGAVETQYF,TGTGCCAGCAGCTTTTTTAGAGGCGGGGGGGCCGTGGAGACCCAGTACTTC
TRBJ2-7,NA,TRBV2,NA,CASSGTRSSYEQYF,TGTGCCAGCAGTGGGACACGTAGCTCCTACGAGCAGTACTTC
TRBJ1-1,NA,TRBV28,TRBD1,CASSTRDRARNTEAFF,TGTGCCAGCAGTACCCGGGACAGGGCGAGGAACACTGAAGCTTTCTTT
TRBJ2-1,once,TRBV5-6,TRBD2,CASSLGSGGGAYNEQFF,TGTGCCAGCAGCTTAGGTTCCGGCGGGGGGGCCTACAATGAGCAGTTCTTC
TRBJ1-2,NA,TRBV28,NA,CASSFSPLGYTF,TGTGCCAGCAGTTTTTCTCCCCTCGGCTACACCTTC
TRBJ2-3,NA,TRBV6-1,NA,CASSEALGTTDTQYF,TGTGCCAGCAGTGAAGCCCTGGGCACCACAGATACGCAGTATTTT